This T cell receptor (beta chain) was found in a study of identifying expanded T cells in peripheral blood. Study-level findings and limits: Clone count variance between roughly 2-week samples rose with total template count. Differentially abundant clones: about 1.2 between replicates, just under 17 at about 13 days, 19 to 20 at four.

Profiling relied on immunoSEQ multiplex PCR, and the TCRdb table lists in-frame clones only, not all of them. The data show under 95,000 clones, 89% seen once. During the collection period, no donor immune events like infections were recorded. Germline CDR1 reads ENHRY; CDR2 reads SYGVKD. The CDR3 has 19 residues. The V gene end was trimmed by 11 bases and the J gene end by 0 bases; junction bases not matched to a gene: 22. Remarks on this clone: Its target is not known.

This receptor was taken from a person aged 18 to 75 in good health. The chain has TRBV10-3 and TRBJ2-1; 7 bases line up with TRBD2. Sequencing used blood. The CDR3 protein is CAARQTREGTTYSYNEQFF. As DNA, the CDR3 is TGTGCCGCCAGACAAACGAGGGAGGGAACCACTTACTCCTACAATGAGCAGTTCTTC.